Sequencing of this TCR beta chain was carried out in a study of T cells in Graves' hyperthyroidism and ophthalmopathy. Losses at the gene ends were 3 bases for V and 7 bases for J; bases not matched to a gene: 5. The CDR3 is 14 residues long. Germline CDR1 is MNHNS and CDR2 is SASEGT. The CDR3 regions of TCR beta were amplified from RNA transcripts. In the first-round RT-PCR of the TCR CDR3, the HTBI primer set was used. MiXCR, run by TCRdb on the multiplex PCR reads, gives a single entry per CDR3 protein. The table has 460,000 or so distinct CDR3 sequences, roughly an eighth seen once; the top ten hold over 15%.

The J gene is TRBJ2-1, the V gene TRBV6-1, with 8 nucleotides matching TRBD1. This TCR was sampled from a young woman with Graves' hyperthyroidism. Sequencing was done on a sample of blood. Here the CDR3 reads CASSDRTGRNEQFF. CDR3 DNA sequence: TGTGCCAGCAGTGACAGGACAGGGAGGAATGAGCAGTTCTTC.